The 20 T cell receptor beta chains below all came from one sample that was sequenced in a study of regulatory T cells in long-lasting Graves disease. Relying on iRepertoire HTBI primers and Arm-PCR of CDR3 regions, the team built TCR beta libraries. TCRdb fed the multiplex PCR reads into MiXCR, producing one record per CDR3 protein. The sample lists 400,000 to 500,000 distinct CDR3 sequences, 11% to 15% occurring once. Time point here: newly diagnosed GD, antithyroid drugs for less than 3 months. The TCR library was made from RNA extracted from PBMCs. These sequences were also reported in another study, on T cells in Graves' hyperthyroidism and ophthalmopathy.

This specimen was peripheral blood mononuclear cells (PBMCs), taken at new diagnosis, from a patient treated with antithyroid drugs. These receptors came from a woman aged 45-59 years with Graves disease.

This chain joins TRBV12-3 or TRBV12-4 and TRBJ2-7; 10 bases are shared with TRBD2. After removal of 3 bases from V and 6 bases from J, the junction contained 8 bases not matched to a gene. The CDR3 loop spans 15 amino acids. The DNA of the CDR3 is TGTGCCAGCAGTTTCGGGCTAGCGGGAGCCAGCGAGCAGTACTTC. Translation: CASSFGLAGASEQYF.

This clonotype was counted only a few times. The CDR3 bases are TGTGCCAGCAGCGTAGGACTAGCGGGATTCACCGGGGAGCTGTTTTTT. Translation: CASSVGLAGFTGELFF. The gene calls are TRBV11-1 and TRBJ2-2, with TRBD2 identical over 12 bases. After removal of 5 bases from V and 4 bases from J, the junction contained 5 bases not matched to a gene. Germline V gene sequence: CDR1 SGHAT, CDR2 FQDESV (reference sequence). This CDR3 has 16 residues. The full variable domain, completed using reference TRBV11-1 and TRBJ2-2, is EAEVAQSPRYKITEKSQAVAFWCDPISGHATLYWYRQILGQGPELLVQFQDESVVDDSQLPKDRFSAERLKGVDSTLKIQPAELGDSAMYLCASSVGLAGFTGELFFGEGSRLTVL.

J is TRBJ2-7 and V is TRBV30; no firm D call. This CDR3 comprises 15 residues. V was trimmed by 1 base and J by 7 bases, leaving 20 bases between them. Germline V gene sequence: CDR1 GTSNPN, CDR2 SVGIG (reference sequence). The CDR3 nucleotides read TGTGCCTGGAGTGCCCCGACAAAACGCCGTAGAGAGCAGTACTTC. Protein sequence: CAWSAPTKRRREQYF.

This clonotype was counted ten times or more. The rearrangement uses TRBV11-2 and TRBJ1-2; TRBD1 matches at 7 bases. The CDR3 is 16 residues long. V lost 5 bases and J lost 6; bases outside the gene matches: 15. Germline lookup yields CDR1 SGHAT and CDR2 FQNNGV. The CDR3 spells CASSHRADRRRDGYTF. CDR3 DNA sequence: TGTGCCAGCAGCCATAGGGCGGACAGGAGGAGGGATGGCTACACCTTC.

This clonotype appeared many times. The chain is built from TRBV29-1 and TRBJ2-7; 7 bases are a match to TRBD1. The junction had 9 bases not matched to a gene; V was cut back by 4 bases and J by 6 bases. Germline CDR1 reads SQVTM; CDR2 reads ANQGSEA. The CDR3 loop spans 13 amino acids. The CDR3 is CSVAGQVGSEQYF. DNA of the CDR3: TGCAGCGTTGCCGGACAGGTAGGATCCGAGCAGTACTTC.

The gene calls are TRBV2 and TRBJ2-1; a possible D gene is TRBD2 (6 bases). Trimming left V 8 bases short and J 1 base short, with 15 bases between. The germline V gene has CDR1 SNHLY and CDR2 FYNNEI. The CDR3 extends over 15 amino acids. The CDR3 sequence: CASHLGGGSYNEQFF. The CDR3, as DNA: TGTGCCAGCCACCTGGGAGGAGGATCCTACAATGAGCAGTTCTTC.

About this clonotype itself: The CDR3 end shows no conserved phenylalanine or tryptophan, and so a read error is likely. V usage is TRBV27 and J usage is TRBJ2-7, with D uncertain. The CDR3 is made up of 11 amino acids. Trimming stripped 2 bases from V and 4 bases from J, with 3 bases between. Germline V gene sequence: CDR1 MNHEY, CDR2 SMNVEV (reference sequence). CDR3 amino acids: CASSLSYEQYS. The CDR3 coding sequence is TGTGCCAGCAGTTTAAGTTACGAGCAGTACTCC.

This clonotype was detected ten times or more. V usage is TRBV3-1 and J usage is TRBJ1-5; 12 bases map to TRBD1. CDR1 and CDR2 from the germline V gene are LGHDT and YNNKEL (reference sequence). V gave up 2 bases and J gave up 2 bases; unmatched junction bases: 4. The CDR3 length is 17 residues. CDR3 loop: CASSQWDRGLGNQPQHF. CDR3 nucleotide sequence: TGTGCCAGCAGCCAATGGGACAGGGGGCTAGGCAATCAGCCCCAGCATTTT.

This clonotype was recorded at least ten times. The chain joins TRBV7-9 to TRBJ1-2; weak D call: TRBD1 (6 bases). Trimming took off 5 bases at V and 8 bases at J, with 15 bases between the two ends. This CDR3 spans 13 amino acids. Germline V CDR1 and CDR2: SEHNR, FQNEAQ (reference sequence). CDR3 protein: CASSRDRMDGYTF. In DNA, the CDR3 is TGTGCCAGCAGCCGAGACAGGATGGACGGCTACACCTTC.

CDR3 loop: CASSLAETNTDTQYF. DNA of the CDR3: TGTGCCAGCAGCTTAGCCGAAACCAACACAGATACGCAGTATTTT. The J gene is TRBJ2-3, the V gene TRBV7-9; D is undetermined. Trimming cost V 0 bases and J 2 bases, with 9 bases left between them. The CDR3 length is 15 residues. Germline V CDR1 and CDR2: SEHNR, FQNEAQ (reference sequence).

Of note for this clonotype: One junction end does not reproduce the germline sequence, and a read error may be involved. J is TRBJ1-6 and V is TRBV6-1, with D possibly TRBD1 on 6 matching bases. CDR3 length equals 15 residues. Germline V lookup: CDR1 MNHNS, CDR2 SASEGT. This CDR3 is CASSEAGANHSPLHF. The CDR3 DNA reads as TGTGCCAGCAGCGAAGCGGGGGCTAATCATTCACCCCTCCACTTT.

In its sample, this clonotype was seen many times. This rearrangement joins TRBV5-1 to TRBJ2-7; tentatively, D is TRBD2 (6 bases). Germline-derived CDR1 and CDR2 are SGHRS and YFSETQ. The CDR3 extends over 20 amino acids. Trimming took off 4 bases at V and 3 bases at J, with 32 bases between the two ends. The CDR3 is CASSPSNDRDSTNPFYEQYF. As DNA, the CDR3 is TGCGCCAGCAGCCCCAGTAACGATCGGGACTCCACGAACCCGTTCTACGAGCAGTACTTC. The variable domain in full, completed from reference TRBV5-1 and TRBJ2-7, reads KAGVTQTPRYLIKTRGQQVTLSCSPISGHRSVSWYQQTPGQGLQFLFEYFSETQRNKGNFPGRFSGRQFSNSRSEMNVSTLELGDSALYLCASSPSNDRDSTNPFYEQYFGPGTRLTVT.

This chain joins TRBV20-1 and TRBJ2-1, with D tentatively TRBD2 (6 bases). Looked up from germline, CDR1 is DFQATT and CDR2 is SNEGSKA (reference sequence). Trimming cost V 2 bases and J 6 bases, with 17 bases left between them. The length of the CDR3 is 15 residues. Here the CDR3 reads CSARRAGRSGNEQFF. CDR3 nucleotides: TGCAGTGCTAGACGAGCGGGTCGATCGGGCAATGAGCAGTTCTTC.

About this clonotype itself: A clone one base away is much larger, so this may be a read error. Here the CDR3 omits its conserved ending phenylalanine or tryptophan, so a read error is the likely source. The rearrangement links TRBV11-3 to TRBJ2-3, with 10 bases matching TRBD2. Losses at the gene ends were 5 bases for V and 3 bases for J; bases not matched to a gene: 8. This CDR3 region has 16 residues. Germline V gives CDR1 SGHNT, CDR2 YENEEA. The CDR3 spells CASSQGLAGDTDTQYL. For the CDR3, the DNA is TGTGCCAGCAGCCAGGGGCTAGCGGGAGATACAGATACGCAGTATTTG.

The chain's CDR3 is CASTPLLLSGANVLTF. The CDR3 DNA sequence: TGTGCCAGCACCCCCCTCCTACTCTCTGGGGCCAACGTCCTGACTTTC. V gene TRBV6-5 combines with J gene TRBJ2-6, with unresolved D. Trimming shortened V by 7 bases and J by 0 bases, and 13 bases separated the two germline ends. Looked up from germline, CDR1 is MNHEY and CDR2 is SVGAGI. The CDR3 runs to 16 residues.

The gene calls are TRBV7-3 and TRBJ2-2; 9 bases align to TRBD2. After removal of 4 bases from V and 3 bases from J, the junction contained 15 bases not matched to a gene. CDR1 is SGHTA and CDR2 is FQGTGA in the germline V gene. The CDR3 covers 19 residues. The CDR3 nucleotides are TGTGCCAGCAGCTCCCCGGGACTGGCGGGAGGGTCGGACACCGGGGAGCTGTTTTTT. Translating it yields CASSSPGLAGGSDTGELFF.

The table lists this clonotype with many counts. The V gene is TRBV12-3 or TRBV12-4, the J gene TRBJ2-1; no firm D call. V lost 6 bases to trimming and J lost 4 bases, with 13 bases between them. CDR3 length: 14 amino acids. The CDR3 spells CASSSPQPYNEQFF. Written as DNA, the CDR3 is TGTGCCAGCAGCTCTCCCCAGCCTTACAATGAGCAGTTCTTC.

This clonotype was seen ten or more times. For the CDR3, the DNA is TGTGCCAGCAGCGTACCGGGACAGGGACAAGAGACCCAGTACTTC. Its protein product is CASSVPGQGQETQYF. The V gene is TRBV28, the J gene TRBJ2-5; 9 bases agree with TRBD1. Trimming removed 6 bases from V and 2 bases from J; junction bases left unmatched: 7. There are 15 residues in the CDR3. CDR1 is MDHEN and CDR2 is SYDVKM in the germline V gene.

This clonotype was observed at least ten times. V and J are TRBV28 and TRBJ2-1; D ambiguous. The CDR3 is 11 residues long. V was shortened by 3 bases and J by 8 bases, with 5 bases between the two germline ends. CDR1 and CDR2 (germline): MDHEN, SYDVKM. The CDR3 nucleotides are TGTGCCAGCAGTTTGGTGGATGAGCAGTTCTTC. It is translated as CASSLVDEQFF.

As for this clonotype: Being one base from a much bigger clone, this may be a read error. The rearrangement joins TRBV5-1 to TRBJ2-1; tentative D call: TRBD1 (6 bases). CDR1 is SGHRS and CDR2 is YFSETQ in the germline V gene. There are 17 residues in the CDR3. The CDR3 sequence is CVSSSAPRTVNNNEQFF. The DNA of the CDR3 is TGCGTCAGCAGCTCTGCCCCGAGGACAGTCAATAACAATGAGCAGTTCTTC.